This T cell receptor (beta chain) came from a study of blood T cell repertoires in COVID-19. Per the original data handling: By means of reference gene primer amplification, nucleated cell counts were estimated. The table came from immunoSEQ multiplex PCR; TCRdb's copy has only in-frame clones and leaves some out. V, J and clone size are those of that table, while D and trimming were read from the DNA. Of around 240,000 clones listed, 75% to 90% were seen once; the top ten hold less than 2.5%. The CDR3 runs 15 residues. The trim removed 3 bases at V and 9 bases at J, leaving 5 bases unmatched. Germline CDR1 is LNHDA and CDR2 is SQIVND (reference sequence).

The sequenced sample consisted of PBMCs or T cells enriched from blood (not recorded which). This TCR was recovered from a woman aged 45 to 65 who had recovered from COVID-19. The genes are TRBV19 and TRBJ2-1, with 13 positions matching TRBD2. CDR3 nucleotide sequence: TGTGCCAGTAGTATCGGGACTAGCGGGAACAGTGAGCAGTTCTTC. As protein: CASSIGTSGNSEQFF.